These 23 T cell receptor beta chains were sequenced from one sample in a study of T cell responses to AZD1222 COVID-19 vaccine. Assay: immunoSEQ multiplex PCR; the TCRdb copy retains only in-frame clones and omits some. The sample lists about 150,000 clones, approximately 90% occurring once. Source: peripheral blood, taken on day 0 of AZD1222 vaccination. Receptors were obtained from an adult in good health.

The chain has TRBV7-2 and TRBJ2-7, with 8 nucleotides matching TRBD1. The CDR3 is 14 amino acids. Germline CDR1 SGHTA, CDR2 FQGNSA. Germline trimming cut 4 bases from V and 6 bases from J; bases unmatched to any gene: 8. This CDR3 reads CASSSGQVGLEQYF. The CDR3 nucleotides are TGTGCCAGCAGCTCGGGACAGGTCGGGCTCGAGCAGTACTTC.

The chain is built from TRBV5-4 and TRBJ2-1; the D gene is possibly TRBD2 (6 bases). The CDR3 has 16 residues. In germline, CDR1 is SGHNT, CDR2 YYREEE (reference sequence). V dropped 0 bases and J dropped 0 bases, with 10 bases sitting between them. The CDR3 region is CASSLAAGGSYNEQFF. The CDR3 coding sequence is TGTGCCAGCAGCTTGGCGGCCGGGGGCTCCTACAATGAGCAGTTCTTC. Variable domain in full (rest from reference TRBV5-4 and TRBJ2-1): ETGVTQSPTHLIKTRGQQVTLRCSSQSGHNTVSWYQQALGQGPQFIFQYYREEENGRGNFPPRFSGLQFPNYSSELNVNALELDDSALYLCASSLAAGGSYNEQFFGPGTRLTVL.

This chain joins TRBV29-1 and TRBJ2-1, with D unclear. The CDR3 has 15 residues. Trimming took 0 bases from V and 6 from J, leaving 15 bases between them. Germline CDR1 is SQVTM and CDR2 is ANQGSEA. For the CDR3, the DNA is TGCAGCGTTGAAGATAGTCGCTCCTGGGGCAATGAGCAGTTCTTC. Protein: CSVEDSRSWGNEQFF.

This chain uses TRBV4-1 with TRBJ2-7, with D perhaps assigned TRBD1 or TRBD2 (5 bases each). CDR3 length: 14 residues. The V gene's germline CDR1 is MGHRA and CDR2 YSYEKL. The ends were cut back, 5 bases at V and 1 base at J, with 12 bases in the middle. The CDR3 protein is CASSGTRESYEQYF. The CDR3 DNA sequence: TGCGCCAGCAGCGGGACCCGGGAATCCTACGAGCAGTACTTC.

The chain combines TRBV28 with TRBJ2-3, with 12 bases matching TRBD2. CDR3 length: 16 amino acids. The germline CDR1 and CDR2 sequences are MDHEN and SYDVKM. The ends lost 1 base at V and 3 bases at J; junction bases unmatched: 2. CDR3 loop: CASSLLTSGRTDTQYF. For the CDR3, the DNA is TGTGCCAGCAGTTTATTGACTAGCGGGAGAACAGATACGCAGTATTTT. The full variable domain, completed using reference TRBV28 and TRBJ2-3, is DVKVTQSSRYLVKRTGEKVFLECVQDMDHENMFWYRQDPGLGLRLIYFSYDVKMKEKGDIPEGYSVSREKKERFSLILESASTNQTSMYLCASSLLTSGRTDTQYFGPGTRLTVL.

The rearrangement joins TRBV6-5 to TRBJ2-1; 10 bases line up with TRBD1. Germline CDR1 and CDR2: MNHEY and SVGAGI. The CDR3 sequence is 15 residues long. V lost 6 bases, J lost 9 bases, and 11 bases stayed unmatched. CDR3 coding DNA: TGTGCCAGCAGCCGTACCGGGACAGGGGCATTTGAGCAGTTCTTC. Residues: CASSRTGTGAFEQFF.

Only one count was recorded for this clone. The chain combines TRBV11-1 with TRBJ2-3; D unclear. Trimming stripped 3 bases from V and 2 bases from J, with 6 bases between. CDR3 length: 13 amino acids. Germline CDR1 is SGHAT and CDR2 is FQDESV (reference sequence). The CDR3 protein is CASSLEFTDTQYF. The DNA of the CDR3 is TGTGCCAGCAGCTTGGAGTTCACAGATACGCAGTATTTT.

Only one count was recorded for this clone. The chain combines TRBV3-1 (or the pseudogene TRBV3-2) with TRBJ2-1; unclear D gene. Germline assignment: CDR1 LGHDT and CDR2 YNNKEL (reference sequence). This CDR3 is built from 15 residues. Trimming removed 0 bases from V and 6 bases from J, with 12 bases in between. This chain's CDR3 is CASSQDLSLSNEQFF. The CDR3 DNA follows: TGTGCCAGCAGCCAAGATTTGAGCCTGAGCAATGAGCAGTTCTTC.

The rearrangement joins TRBV6-5 to TRBJ2-2, with 14 positions matching TRBD2. The trim removed 7 bases at V and 6 bases at J, leaving 4 bases unmatched. The germline V gene encodes CDR1 MNHEY and CDR2 SVGAGI. The CDR3 consists of 15 residues. CDR3 coding DNA: TGTGCCAGCAAGGGACTAGCGGGAGCCGCCGGGGAGCTGTTTTTT. It specifies CASKGLAGAAGELFF.

The chain's CDR3 is CASSSRRGASYEQYF. The CDR3 DNA reads as TGTGCCAGCAGCTCCCGTCGGGGAGCCTCCTACGAGCAGTACTTC. The rearrangement joins TRBV13 to TRBJ2-7, with a possible D match to TRBD2 (5 bases). This CDR3 contains 15 residues. Between the trimmed V and J ends, which lost 4 bases and 0 bases, there was a span of 13 bases. CDR1 PRHDT and CDR2 FYEKMQ come from the germline V gene (reference sequence).

V is TRBV5-4 and J is TRBJ2-3; 8 positions agree with TRBD1. Germline-derived CDR1 and CDR2 are SGHNT and YYREEE (reference sequence). J was trimmed by 2 bases and V by 0 bases; bases with no gene match: 2. CDR3 length equals 15 residues. The CDR3 region has the DNA TGTGCCAGCAGCTTGGACAGGGGGTACACAGATACGCAGTATTTT. This encodes CASSLDRGYTDTQYF.

V usage is TRBV11-2 and J usage is TRBJ2-2, with D possibly being TRBD2 (5 bases). CDR1 and CDR2 from the germline V gene are SGHAT and FQNNGV. This CDR3 contains 14 residues. Trimming took 3 bases from V and 4 from J, leaving 9 bases between them. CDR3 coding DNA: TGTGCCAGCAGCTTGGTAGGGAGCACCGGGGAGCTGTTTTTT. Translated, it gives CASSLVGSTGELFF.

This clone has a single count. This chain joins TRBV28 and TRBJ2-1, with 8 bases lining up with TRBD1. With 8 bases clipped from V and 5 bases from J, the junction kept 17 bases outside the gene matches. From germline, CDR1 is MDHEN and CDR2 SYDVKM. The CDR3 has 17 amino acids. CDR3 residues: CASQAKFMWGQDNEQFF. Written as DNA, the CDR3 is TGTGCCAGCCAGGCTAAGTTTATGTGGGGACAGGACAATGAGCAGTTCTTC.

The genes are TRBV6-5 and TRBJ2-3, with a tentative D call TRBD2 (6 bases). V dropped 6 bases and J dropped 8 bases, with 12 bases sitting between them. The germline V gene has CDR1 MNHEY and CDR2 SVGAGI. The CDR3 has 12 amino acids. The CDR3 bases are TGTGCCAGCAGCTCGACTAGTGGTACGCAGTATTTT. Its protein is CASSSTSGTQYF.

The chain has TRBV24-1 and TRBJ1-1, with D possibly TRBD1 on 6 matching bases. This CDR3 has 15 amino acids. V was cut by 4 bases and J by 0 bases, with 11 bases left in between. Looked up from germline, CDR1 is KGHDR and CDR2 is SFDVKD. The CDR3 is CATSEPGQMNTEAFF. CDR3 bases: TGTGCCACCAGTGAACCGGGACAAATGAACACTGAAGCTTTCTTT.

The chain combines TRBV28 with TRBJ2-7; TRBD2 matches at 14 bases. The CDR3 is made up of 16 amino acids. The V gene's germline CDR1 is MDHEN and CDR2 SYDVKM. V lost 6 bases to trimming and J lost 3 bases; unmatched junction nucleotides: 7. This CDR3 reads CASRPGTSGRYYEQYF. Written as DNA, the CDR3 is TGTGCCAGCAGACCAGGGACTAGCGGGAGATACTACGAGCAGTACTTC.

This chain connects TRBV28 to TRBJ2-3; unclear D gene. In germline, CDR1 is MDHEN, CDR2 SYDVKM. Trimming removed 2 bases from V and 1 base from J, with 7 bases in between. The CDR3 runs 14 residues. The CDR3 loop is CASSLLVRTDTQYF. The CDR3 DNA is TGTGCCAGCAGTTTACTAGTCCGCACAGATACGCAGTATTTT.

The V gene is TRBV4-1, the J gene TRBJ1-5; the D gene is possibly TRBD1 (5 bases). The CDR3 consists of 14 residues. The germline V gene encodes CDR1 MGHRA and CDR2 YSYEKL. The V end lost 1 base, the J end lost 5 bases, and 9 bases lay between the germline ends. In DNA form, the CDR3 reads TGCGCCAGCAGCCAAGGGTCAGGGCATCAGCCCCAGCATTTT. It encodes CASSQGSGHQPQHF.

The chain recombines TRBV5-4 with TRBJ2-3; tentative D call: TRBD2 (6 bases). Deletions cut 0 bases from V and 3 bases from J, with 11 bases between. The germline gives CDR1 SGHNT, CDR2 YYREEE (reference sequence). The CDR3 loop spans 15 amino acids. In nucleotides, the CDR3 is TGTGCCAGCAGCTTGGCCGGGGCGGGGACAGATACGCAGTATTTT. Protein sequence: CASSLAGAGTDTQYF.

This rearrangement joins TRBV28 to TRBJ2-3; no firm D call. Looked up from germline, CDR1 is MDHEN and CDR2 is SYDVKM. Trimming took 5 bases from V and 8 from J, leaving 11 bases between them. The CDR3 sequence is 12 residues long. DNA of the CDR3: TGTGCCAGCAGTCCCGGATACTCTACGCAGTATTTT. Protein: CASSPGYSTQYF.

This clone occurred a few times. The chain employs TRBV29-1 and TRBJ1-5; no firm D call. This CDR3 has 12 residues. With 5 bases removed from V and 6 bases from J, the gap between germline ends came to 11 bases. Germline V gene data show CDR1 as SQVTM and CDR2 as ANQGSEA. CDR3 sequence reads: CSVSGRVQPQHF. As DNA, the CDR3 is TGCAGCGTTTCTGGACGGGTTCAGCCCCAGCATTTT.

The chain has TRBV18 and TRBJ1-4; 7 positions match TRBD1. This CDR3 comprises 18 residues. Germline values: CDR1 KGHSH, CDR2 LQKENI. V lost 2 bases, J lost 6 bases, and 15 bases stayed unmatched. The CDR3 protein is CASSPVTGSGRSYEKLFF. The DNA of the CDR3 is TGTGCCAGCTCACCAGTGACAGGGTCCGGCAGGAGCTATGAAAAACTGTTTTTT.

DNA for the CDR3: TGCGCCAGCAGCCAATTCCCCCCAGCGGGAGTCGGCGAGACCCAGTACTTC. Protein product: CASSQFPPAGVGETQYF. The J gene is TRBJ2-5, the V gene TRBV4-1, with 8 bases aligning to TRBD2. Looked up from germline, CDR1 is MGHRA and CDR2 is YSYEKL. The V gene end was trimmed by 2 bases and the J gene end by 5 bases; junction bases not matched to a gene: 13. The CDR3 length is 17 residues.